The next 29 T cell receptor beta chains were all read from a single sample in a study of monozygotic twins with inflammatory bowel disease. TCRdb re-called the 5' RACE reads, yielding one record per CDR3 amino acid sequence without DNA. The sample includes approximately 200,000 distinct CDR3 sequences. The sample taken for sequencing was blood. Receptors were obtained from a human donor with ulcerative colitis or Crohn's disease, or a healthy co-twin of an affected twin (not recorded which).

This chain joins TRBV20-1 and TRBJ2-7. This CDR3 is 11 amino acids long. In germline, CDR1 is DFQATT, CDR2 SNEGSKA (reference sequence). The CDR3 here is CSASYGDEQYF.

The chain has TRBV20-1 and TRBJ2-1; the TRBD2 assignment by TCRdb is unverifiable without DNA. The CDR3 loop spans 13 amino acids. Germline V gene sequence: CDR1 DFQATT, CDR2 SNEGSKA (reference sequence). CDR3 region: CSARTAAYNEQFF.

The chain carries TRBV7-8 and TRBJ2-2; TCRdb outputs TRBD2, but without DNA this stays unchecked. The length of the CDR3 is 14 residues. CDR1 is SGHVS and CDR2 is FQNEAQ in the germline V gene. CDR3 sequence reads: CASVHPLDTGELFF.

The V gene is TRBV7-2, the J gene TRBJ1-1. The V gene's germline CDR1 is SGHTA and CDR2 FQGNSA. This CDR3 comprises 13 residues. This chain's CDR3 is CASSFAANTEAFF. The complete variable domain, with remaining parts taken from reference TRBV7-2 and TRBJ1-1, reads GAGVSQSPSNKVTEKGKDVELRCDPISGHTALYWYRQSLGQGLEFLIYFQGNSAPDKSGLPSDRFSAERTGGSVSTLTIQRTQQEDSAVYLCASSFAANTEAFFGQGTRLTVV.

This sequence joins TRBV3-1 and TRBJ1-5. The CDR3 has 13 residues. Per the germline V gene, CDR1 is LGHDT and CDR2 is YNNKEL (reference sequence). CDR3 sequence: CASSQGGGQPQHF. The full variable domain, its missing parts supplied by reference TRBV3-1 and TRBJ1-5, is DTAVSQTPKYLVTQMGNDKSIKCEQNLGHDTMYWYKQDSKKFLKIMFSYNNKELIINETVPNRFSPKSPDKAHLNLHINSLELGDSAVYFCASSQGGGQPQHFGDGTRLSIL.

The V gene is TRBV4-1, the J gene TRBJ1-1. CDR3 length: 16 amino acids. CDR1 MGHRA and CDR2 YSYEKL come from the germline V gene. CDR3 sequence: CASSQERIAVGTEAFF.

The genes are TRBV3-1 and TRBJ1-1. From germline, CDR1 is LGHDT and CDR2 YNNKEL (reference sequence). This CDR3 comprises 13 residues. The CDR3 spells CASSPNGGTEAFF.

The CDR3 region is CASSPGQLTVTEQYF. The genes are TRBV12-3 or TRBV12-4 and TRBJ2-7; the TRBD1 assignment by TCRdb is unverifiable without DNA. The CDR3 totals 15 residues.

The chain couples TRBV7-6 to TRBJ2-2. The CDR3 loop spans 14 amino acids. Germline-derived CDR1 and CDR2 are SGHVS and FNYEAQ. Here the CDR3 reads CASSITPNTGELFF. The whole variable domain, filled in from reference TRBV7-6 and TRBJ2-2, reads GAGVSQSPRYKVTKRGQDVALRCDPISGHVSLYWYRQALGQGPEFLTYFNYEAQQDKSGLPNDRFSAERPEGSISTLTIQRTEQRDSAMYRCASSITPNTGELFFGEGSRLTVL.

V gene TRBV5-1 combines with J gene TRBJ1-6. CDR3 length: 16 amino acids. Germline CDR1 is SGHRS and CDR2 is YFSETQ. The CDR3 sequence: CASSVAGASNYSPLHF.

The chain employs TRBV14 and TRBJ2-3. The CDR3 has 14 residues. Germline lookup yields CDR1 SGHDN and CDR2 FVKESK. CDR3 amino acids: CASSQDGSRDTQYF.

This chain uses TRBV7-9 with TRBJ2-1; TCRdb lists TRBD1, though no DNA is available to test this call. This CDR3 is built from 16 residues. Germline CDR1 is SEHNR and CDR2 is FQNEAQ (reference sequence). The CDR3 sequence is CASSWIGGASYNEQFF.

The chain joins TRBV2 to TRBJ2-7; without DNA, the TCRdb call of TRBD1 cannot be checked. CDR3 length: 13 amino acids. Germline V gene sequence: CDR1 SNHLY, CDR2 FYNNEI. Here the CDR3 reads CASSTGQGREQYF. Supplemented by reference TRBV2 and TRBJ2-7, the full variable domain reads EPEVTQTPSHQVTQMGQEVILRCVPISNHLYFYWYRQILGQKVEFLVSFYNNEISEKSEIFDDQFSVERPDGSNFTLKIRSTKLEDSAMYFCASSTGQGREQYFGPGTRLTVT.

The chain combines TRBV7-3 with TRBJ2-1; TCRdb indicates TRBD1, and absent DNA this call remains unverified. There are 14 residues in the CDR3. The germline CDR1 and CDR2 sequences are SGHTA and FQGTGA. The CDR3 loop is CASSHRGQYNEQFF.

This chain connects TRBV5-1 to TRBJ2-3; the TCRdb call, TRBD1, lacks DNA for checking. The CDR3 is 15 residues long. Germline CDR1 is SGHRS and CDR2 is YFSETQ. CDR3 amino acids: CASRLEGVGADTQYF.

The rearrangement links TRBV5-6 to TRBJ1-2; TCRdb outputs TRBD1, but without DNA this stays unchecked. The CDR3 runs to 16 residues. Germline V lookup: CDR1 SGHDT, CDR2 YYEEEE. CDR3 sequence reads: CASSPGKGVVYYGYTF.

The V gene is TRBV7-9, the J gene TRBJ2-7; TCRdb selects TRBD1, and the lack of DNA leaves this call unchecked. The CDR3 loop spans 14 amino acids. CDR1 SEHNR and CDR2 FQNEAQ come from the germline V gene (reference sequence). CDR3 in amino acids: CASSSQGNHYEQYF.

V usage is TRBV29-1 and J usage is TRBJ2-5; TCRdb's D call of TRBD1 is untestable without DNA. Germline V gene sequence: CDR1 SQVTM, CDR2 ANQGSEA. The CDR3 length is 15 residues. This CDR3 is CSVPSGGGVPETQYF. Drawing the rest from reference TRBV29-1 and TRBJ2-5, the complete variable domain is SAVISQKPSRDICQRGTSLTIQCQVDSQVTMMFWYRQQPGQSLTLIATANQGSEATYESGFVIDKFPISRPNLTFSTLTVSNMSPEDSSIYLCSVPSGGGVPETQYFGPGTRLLVL.

This chain connects TRBV12-3 or TRBV12-4 to TRBJ1-5; checking the TCRdb D call of TRBD1 is not possible without DNA. The CDR3 has 12 amino acids. This chain's CDR3 is CASSSGQGSLHF.

The chain links TRBV2 to TRBJ2-7; TCRdb calls TRBD1, which cannot be checked without DNA. The germline CDR1 and CDR2 sequences are SNHLY and FYNNEI. The CDR3 length is 11 residues. The CDR3 here is CASRGQGAAYF. The full variable domain, with the rest looked up from reference TRBV2 and TRBJ2-7, is EPEVTQTPSHQVTQMGQEVILRCVPISNHLYFYWYRQILGQKVEFLVSFYNNEISEKSEIFDDQFSVERPDGSNFTLKIRSTKLEDSAMYFCASRGQGAAYFGPGTRLTVT.

The gene calls are TRBV7-9 and TRBJ1-5; TCRdb returns TRBD1, unconfirmable since there is no DNA. The CDR3 is 15 residues long. Germline CDR1 reads SEHNR; CDR2 reads FQNEAQ (reference sequence). CDR3 amino acids: CASSTGTGPHQPQHF.

The V gene is TRBV10-3, the J gene TRBJ2-7; without DNA, the TCRdb call of TRBD1 cannot be checked. Germline values: CDR1 ENHRY, CDR2 SYGVKD. The CDR3 consists of 18 residues. CDR3 region: CAISDDAGQLRFSYEQYF.

This sequence joins TRBV29-1 and TRBJ1-2. Germline V gene lookup returns CDR1 SQVTM and CDR2 ANQGSEA. The CDR3 consists of 14 residues. Here the CDR3 reads CSAAVGGAFRGYTF.

The chain employs TRBV7-9 and TRBJ1-4. This CDR3 region has 14 residues. Germline lookup yields CDR1 SEHNR and CDR2 FQNEAQ (reference sequence). CDR3 sequence reads: CASSLTGTSYGLFF.

The rearrangement uses TRBV7-2 and TRBJ2-7; TCRdb designates TRBD1, a call that cannot be tested without DNA. This CDR3 is built from 14 residues. Germline V gene sequence: CDR1 SGHTA, CDR2 FQGNSA. CDR3 residues: CASSFSGTPYEQYF.

V gene TRBV20-1 combines with J gene TRBJ1-2; TCRdb outputs TRBD1, but without DNA this stays unchecked. The CDR3 length is 15 residues. Looked up from germline, CDR1 is DFQATT and CDR2 is SNEGSKA (reference sequence). The CDR3 region is CSARARELSNYGYTF.

This chain uses TRBV4-2 with TRBJ2-1; TCRdb's D call of TRBD2 is untestable without DNA. From germline, CDR1 is LGHNA and CDR2 YNFKEQ. CDR3 size: 16 residues. CDR3 residues: CASSQVPGLADNEQFF.

The genes are TRBV6-1 and TRBJ1-2; checking the TCRdb D call of TRBD1 is not possible without DNA. This CDR3 is built from 16 residues. Germline V CDR1 and CDR2: MNHNS, SASEGT. This CDR3 is CASSDSTQGINYGYTF.

Here the CDR3 reads CASSSDKRGGLTKNIQYF. The rearrangement joins TRBV7-3 to TRBJ2-4; the D call from TCRdb, TRBD2, cannot be confirmed without DNA. The CDR3 contains 18 residues. Germline CDR1 reads SGHTA; CDR2 reads FQGTGA.